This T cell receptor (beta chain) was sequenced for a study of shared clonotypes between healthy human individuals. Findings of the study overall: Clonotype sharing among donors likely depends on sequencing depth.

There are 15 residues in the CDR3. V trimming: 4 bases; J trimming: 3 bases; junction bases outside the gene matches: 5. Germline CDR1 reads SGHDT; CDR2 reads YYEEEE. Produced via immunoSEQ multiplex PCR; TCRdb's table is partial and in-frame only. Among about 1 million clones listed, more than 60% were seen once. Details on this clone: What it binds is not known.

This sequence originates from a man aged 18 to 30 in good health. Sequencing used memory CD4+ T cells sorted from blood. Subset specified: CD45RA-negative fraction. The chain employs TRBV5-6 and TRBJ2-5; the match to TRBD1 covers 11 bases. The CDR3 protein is CASSPDRGREETQYF. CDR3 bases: TGTGCCAGCAGCCCGGACAGGGGGCGCGAAGAGACCCAGTACTTC.